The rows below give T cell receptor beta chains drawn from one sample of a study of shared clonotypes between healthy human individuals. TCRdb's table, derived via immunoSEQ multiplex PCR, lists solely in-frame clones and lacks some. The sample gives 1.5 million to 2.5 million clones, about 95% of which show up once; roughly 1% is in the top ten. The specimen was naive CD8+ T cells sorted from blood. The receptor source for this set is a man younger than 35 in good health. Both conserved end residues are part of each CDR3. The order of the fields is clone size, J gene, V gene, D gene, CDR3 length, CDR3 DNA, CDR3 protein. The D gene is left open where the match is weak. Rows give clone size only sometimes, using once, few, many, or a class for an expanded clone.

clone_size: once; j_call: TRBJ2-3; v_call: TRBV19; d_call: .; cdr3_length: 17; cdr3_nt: TGTGCCAGTAGTGAGGGGATGGAGGGCCCGGATACAGATACGCAGTATTTT; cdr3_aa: CASSEGMEGPDTDTQYF
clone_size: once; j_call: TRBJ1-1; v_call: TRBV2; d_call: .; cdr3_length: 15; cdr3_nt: TGTGCCAGCAGTCCCACAGGGATGAGGAACACTGAAGCTTTCTTT; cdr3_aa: CASSPTGMRNTEAFF
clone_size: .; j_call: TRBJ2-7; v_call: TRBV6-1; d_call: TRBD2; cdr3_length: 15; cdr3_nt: TGTGCCAGCAGTGAATACTCCCTAGCGGGCTACGAGCAGTACTTC; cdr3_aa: CASSEYSLAGYEQYF
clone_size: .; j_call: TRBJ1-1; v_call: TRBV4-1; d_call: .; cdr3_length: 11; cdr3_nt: TGCGCCAGCAGCTCCCTGGGTGAAGCTTTCTTT; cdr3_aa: CASSSLGEAFF
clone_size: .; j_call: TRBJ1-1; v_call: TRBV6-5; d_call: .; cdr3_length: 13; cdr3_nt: TGTGCCAGCAAGGCGGGCAGGAACACTGAAGCTTTCTTT; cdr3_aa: CASKAGRNTEAFF
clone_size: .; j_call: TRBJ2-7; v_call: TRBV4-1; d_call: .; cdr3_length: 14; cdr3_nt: TGCGCCAGCAGCCAGGACCTTTCACCCTACGAGCAGTACTTC; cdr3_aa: CASSQDLSPYEQYF
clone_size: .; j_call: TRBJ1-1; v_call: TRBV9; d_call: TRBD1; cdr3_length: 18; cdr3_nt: TGTGCCAGCAGCCCACCCAATACCGGGACAGGGGGCGAGACTGAAGCTTTCTTT; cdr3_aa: CASSPPNTGTGGETEAFF
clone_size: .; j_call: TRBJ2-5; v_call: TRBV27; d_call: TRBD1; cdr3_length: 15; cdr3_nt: TGTGCCAGCAGTTTAGAAGGGACAGTCCAAGAGACCCAGTACTTC; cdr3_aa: CASSLEGTVQETQYF
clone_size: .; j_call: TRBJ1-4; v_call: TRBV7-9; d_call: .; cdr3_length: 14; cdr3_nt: TGTGCCAGCAGCACGTCCGGGACGAATGAAAAACTGTTTTTT; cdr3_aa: CASSTSGTNEKLFF
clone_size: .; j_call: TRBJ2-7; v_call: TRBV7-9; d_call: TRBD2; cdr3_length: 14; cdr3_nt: TGTGCCAGCAGCTTACCCCTGGGGAGGGACGAGCAGTACTTC; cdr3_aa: CASSLPLGRDEQYF
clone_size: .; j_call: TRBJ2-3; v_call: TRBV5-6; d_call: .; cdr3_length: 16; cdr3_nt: TGTGCCAGCAGCTCCCCCAGCGCTCTCCAGGCAGATACGCAGTATTTT; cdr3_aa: CASSSPSALQADTQYF
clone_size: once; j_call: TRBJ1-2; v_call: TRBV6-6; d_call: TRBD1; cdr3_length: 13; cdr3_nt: TGTGCCAGCGCCGGAGGACAGGGTAATGGCTACACCTTC; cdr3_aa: CASAGGQGNGYTF
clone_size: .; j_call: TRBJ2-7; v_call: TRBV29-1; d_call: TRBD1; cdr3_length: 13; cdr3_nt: TGCAGCGTTGATTTGCAGGGGGCTTACGAGCAGTACTTC; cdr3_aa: CSVDLQGAYEQYF
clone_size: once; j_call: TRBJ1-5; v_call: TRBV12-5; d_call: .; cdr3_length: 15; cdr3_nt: TGTGCTAGTTCCCAGGGGACCCATAGCAATCAGCCCCAGCATTTT; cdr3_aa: CASSQGTHSNQPQHF
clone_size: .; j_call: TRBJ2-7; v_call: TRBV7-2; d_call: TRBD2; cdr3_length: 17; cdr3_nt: TGTGCCAGCAGCTTCGACCCGGGACTAGAACGTCGGGACGAGCAGTACTTC; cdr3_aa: CASSFDPGLERRDEQYF
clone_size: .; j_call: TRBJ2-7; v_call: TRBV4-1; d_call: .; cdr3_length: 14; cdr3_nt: TGCGCCAGCAGCCCGTCCGGAGAGCCCTACGAGCAGTACTTC; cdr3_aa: CASSPSGEPYEQYF
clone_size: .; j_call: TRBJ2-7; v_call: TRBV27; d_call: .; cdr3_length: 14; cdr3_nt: TGTGCCAGCAGTTTGCTCGAGGGACCCTACGAGCAGTACTTC; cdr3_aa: CASSLLEGPYEQYF
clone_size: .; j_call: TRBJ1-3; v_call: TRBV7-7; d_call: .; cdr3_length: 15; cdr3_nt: TGTGCTAGCAGCCTGGGGAGGGGCTCTGGAAACACCATATATTTT; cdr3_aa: CASSLGRGSGNTIYF
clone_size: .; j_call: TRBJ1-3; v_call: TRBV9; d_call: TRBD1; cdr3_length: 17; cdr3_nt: TGTGCCAGCACCAAACGTGACAGGGTGAGTCAAGGAAACACCATATATTTT; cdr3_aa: CASTKRDRVSQGNTIYF
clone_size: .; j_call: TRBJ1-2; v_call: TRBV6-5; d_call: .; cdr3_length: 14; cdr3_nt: TGTGCCAGCAGTTACTCCCGGGACGGATATGGCTACACCTTC; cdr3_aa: CASSYSRDGYGYTF
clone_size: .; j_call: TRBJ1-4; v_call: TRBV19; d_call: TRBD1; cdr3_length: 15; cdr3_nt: TGTGCCAGTAGGACAAAACAGGGGGTCAGGGAAAAACTGTTTTTT; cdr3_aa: CASRTKQGVREKLFF
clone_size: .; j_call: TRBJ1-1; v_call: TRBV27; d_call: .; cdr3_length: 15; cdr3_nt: TGTGCCAGCAGTCCGATTGGGGGTCTGAACACTGAAGCTTTCTTT; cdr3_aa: CASSPIGGLNTEAFF
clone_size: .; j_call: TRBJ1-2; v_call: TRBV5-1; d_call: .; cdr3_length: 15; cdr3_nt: TGCGCCAGCAGCTCCACTGGAGCGGACGGCGGGGGCTACACCTTC; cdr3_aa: CASSSTGADGGGYTF
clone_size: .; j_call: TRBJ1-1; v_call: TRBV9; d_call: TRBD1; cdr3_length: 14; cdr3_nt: TGTGCCAGCAGCCTAACGACAGGGACCACTGAAGCTTTCTTT; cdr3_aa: CASSLTTGTTEAFF
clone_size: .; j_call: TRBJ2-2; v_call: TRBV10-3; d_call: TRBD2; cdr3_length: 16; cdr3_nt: TGTGCCATCAGTGACCCGGGGGGGGAGAACACCGGGGAGCTGTTTTTT; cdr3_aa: CAISDPGGENTGELFF
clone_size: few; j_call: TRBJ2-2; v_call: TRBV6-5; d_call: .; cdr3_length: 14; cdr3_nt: TGTGCCAGCAGTTACGGCGAGAACACCGGGGAGCTGTTTTTT; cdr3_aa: CASSYGENTGELFF
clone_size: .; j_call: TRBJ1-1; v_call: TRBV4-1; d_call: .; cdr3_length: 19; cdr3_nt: TGCGCCAGCAGCCAAGACCCCAACGTCGGACAGACATGGGGAACTGAAGCTTTCTTT; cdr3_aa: CASSQDPNVGQTWGTEAFF
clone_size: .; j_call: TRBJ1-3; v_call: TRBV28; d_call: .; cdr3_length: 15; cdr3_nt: TGTGCCAGCAGCCTGGACAGTAGCTCTGGAAACACCATATATTTT; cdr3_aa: CASSLDSSSGNTIYF
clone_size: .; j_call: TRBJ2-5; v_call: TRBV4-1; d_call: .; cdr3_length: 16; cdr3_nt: TGCGCCAGCAGCCAAGAGTTGTACAGGGAGCAAGAGACCCAGTACTTC; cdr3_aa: CASSQELYREQETQYF
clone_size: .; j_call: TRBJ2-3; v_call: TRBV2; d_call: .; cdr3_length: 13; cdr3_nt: TGTGCCAGCAGTGAAGCGGGGAGAGATACGCAGTATTTT; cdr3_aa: CASSEAGRDTQYF
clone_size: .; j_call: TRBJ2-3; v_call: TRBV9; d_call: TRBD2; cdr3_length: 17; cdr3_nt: TGTGCCAGCAGCCCCCGACTAGCGGGGGGGCCCGGAGATACGCAGTATTTT; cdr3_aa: CASSPRLAGGPGDTQYF
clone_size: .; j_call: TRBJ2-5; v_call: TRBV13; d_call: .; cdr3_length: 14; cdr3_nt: TGTGCCAGCAGCTTAGCGGCGGTACAAGAGACCCAGTACTTC; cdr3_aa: CASSLAAVQETQYF
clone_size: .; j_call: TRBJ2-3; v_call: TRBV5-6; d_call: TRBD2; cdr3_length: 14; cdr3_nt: TGTGCCAGTAGGGGACTAGCGAGCACAGATACGCAGTATTTT; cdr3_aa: CASRGLASTDTQYF
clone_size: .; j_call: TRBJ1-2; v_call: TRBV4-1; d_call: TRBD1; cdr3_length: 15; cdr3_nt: TGCGCCAGCAGCCAGACAGGACAGGGGGCCTATGGCTACACCTTC; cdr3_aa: CASSQTGQGAYGYTF
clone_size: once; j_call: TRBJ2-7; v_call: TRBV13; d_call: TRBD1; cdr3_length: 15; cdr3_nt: TGTGCCAGCAGCTTAGGCGGGACAGGGGGACTCGAGCAGTACTTC; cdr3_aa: CASSLGGTGGLEQYF
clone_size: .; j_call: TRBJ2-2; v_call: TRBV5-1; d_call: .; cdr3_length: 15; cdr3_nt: TGCGCCAGCAGCTTATCAGCGGATGGAGCCGGGGAGCTGTTTTTT; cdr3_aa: CASSLSADGAGELFF
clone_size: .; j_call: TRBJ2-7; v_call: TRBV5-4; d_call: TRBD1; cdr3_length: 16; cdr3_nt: TGTGCCAGCAGCTTGGCCCCGGGACAGGGGGAGGACGAGCAGTACTTC; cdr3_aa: CASSLAPGQGEDEQYF
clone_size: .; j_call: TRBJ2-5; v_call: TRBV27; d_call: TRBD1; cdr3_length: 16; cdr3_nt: TGTGCCAGCAGTCAGCTCCTGACAGGGGGCGGTGAGACCCAGTACTTC; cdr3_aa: CASSQLLTGGGETQYF
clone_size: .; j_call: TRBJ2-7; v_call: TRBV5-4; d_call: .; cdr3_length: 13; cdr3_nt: TGTGCCAGCAGCGCCTTACCAGCCTACGAGCAGTACTTC; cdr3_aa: CASSALPAYEQYF
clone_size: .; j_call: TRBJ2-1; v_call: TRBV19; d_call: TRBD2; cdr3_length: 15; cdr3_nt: TGTGCCAGTACTAACGGGCTAGCGGGGGGTAATGAGCAGTTCTTC; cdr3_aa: CASTNGLAGGNEQFF
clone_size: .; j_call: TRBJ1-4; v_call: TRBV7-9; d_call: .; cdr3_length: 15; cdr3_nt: TGTGCCAGCAGCGGGGAGTCCGCGGGCGATGAAAAACTGTTTTTT; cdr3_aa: CASSGESAGDEKLFF
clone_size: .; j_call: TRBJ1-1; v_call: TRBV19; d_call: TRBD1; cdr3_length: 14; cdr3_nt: TGTGCCAGTAGCAGGGACAGTTTGAACACTGAAGCTTTCTTT; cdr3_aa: CASSRDSLNTEAFF
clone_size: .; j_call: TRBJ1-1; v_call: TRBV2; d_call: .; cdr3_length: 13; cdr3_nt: TGTGCCAGCAGGGACACAAAAGGGCCTGAAGCTTTCTTT; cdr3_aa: CASRDTKGPEAFF